One T cell receptor beta chain is described in this entry. V was pared by 2 bases and J by 11 bases, with 14 bases of the junction left unmatched. Per germline, CDR1 MDHEN and CDR2 SYDVKM. This CDR3 is built from 17 residues. These data come from a study of beta chain features in type 1 diabetes. Sequencing targeted expressed TCRB transcripts, as all isolated RNA had been reverse transcribed. The protocol was immunoSEQ multiplex PCR, while the TCRdb copy is restricted to in-frame clones and leaves out a portion. The repertoire holds fewer than 900,000 clones, roughly 16% seen once, with about 0.025% in the top ten.

The TCR sequence derives from a woman aged 18-35 years in good health. The specimen was naive CD4+ T cells from blood. The chain uses TRBV28 and TRBJ1-4; 10 bases map to TRBD1. CDR3 bases: TGTGCCAGCAGTTTACGGGCTCGGGACAGGGGAGAGACGAAACTGTTTTTT. Protein product: CASSLRARDRGETKLFF.